Below, one T cell receptor (beta chain) is given with its context. Its target is not known. The sample belongs to a study of PD-1 blockade in mismatch repair-deficient tumors. Study-wide background: Patients had more than ten mismatch repair-deficient cancer types, all previously treated and progressing. The study, taken as a whole, reports: After pembrolizumab, tumor-resident clones rose rapidly, then generally contracted before radiologic responses.

Clones were read by immunoSEQ multiplex PCR, and TCRdb kept only the in-frame ones, dropping some. This repertoire shows about 14,000 clones, approximately 86% found once; its top ten account for approximately 5%. The CDR3 spans 13 residues. With V trimmed by 6 bases and J by 2 bases, 4 bases remained unmatched. CDR1 is MDHEN, CDR2 SYDVKM, per germline. The time point here: 10-day in vitro stimulation with candidate neoantigen peptide 6. A few pembrolizumab responders had their TCRs sequenced. The sequences come from cells cultured in vitro, collected from a patient treated with pembrolizumab. The source of this sequence is an adult with mismatch repair-deficient cancer. The chain employs TRBV28 and TRBJ2-7; 7 positions agree with TRBD1. The CDR3 is CASRPTGTYEQYF. The CDR3 DNA sequence: TGTGCCAGCAGACCGACAGGGACCTACGAGCAGTACTTC.